A selection of T cell receptor beta chains follows, all from one sample in a study of post-analysis software for immune sequencing data. Using its own MiXCR run on the PCR reads, TCRdb lists one record per CDR3 protein. The top ten clones hold 4.5% to 7.5% of a sample with about 540,000 distinct CDR3 sequences, 34% of them seen once. Sequencing was carried out using blood. These receptors were obtained from a girl between 2 and 17 years old with multiple sclerosis. Both conserved end residues are part of each CDR3. A D gene is named only where the DNA matches it firmly. The size of a clone is reported for some rows only, either as once, few or many, or as a class for expanded clones.

>NA|TRBV4-1|few|TRBJ2-5
TGCGCCAGCAGCCAAGCCCCTCTAGAGACCCAGTACTTC
CASSQAPLETQYF
>TRBD2|TRBV7-2|NA|TRBJ2-3
TGTGCCAGCAGCCCTGGACCCGGGAGGGCCCCAGATACGCAGTATTTT
CASSPGPGRAPDTQYF
>TRBD2|TRBV6-1|NA|TRBJ2-1
TGTGCCAGCAGTGACCCCCTCCCACCAGCGGGGGGATCATACAATGAGCAGTTCTTC
CASSDPLPPAGGSYNEQFF
>TRBD1|TRBV6-6|many|TRBJ1-2
TGTGCCAGCAGCCCTACAGGGGGCTGGGATGGCTACACCTTC
CASSPTGGWDGYTF
>NA|TRBV6-5|few|TRBJ2-1
TGTGCCAGCAGGTGGGGTAAGGGCGAGCAGTTCTTC
CASRWGKGEQFF
>TRBD1|TRBV9|NA|TRBJ1-2
TGTGCCAGCAGCCGGACAGGGTTCGATGGCTGCACCTTC
CASSRTGFDGCTF
>NA|TRBV12-3/TRBV12-4|few|TRBJ2-1
TGTGCCAGCAGCTCAAAGGGACTTTCGACCCAGTTCTTC
CASSSKGLSTQFF
>NA|TRBV9|NA|TRBJ2-7
TGTGCCAGCAGCGTAGCGGGCAGGGACGACGAGCAGTACTTC
CASSVAGRDDEQYF
>NA|TRBV5-6|once|TRBJ2-5
TGTGCCAGCAGCTTGGAACAGGGAGGTCGAGAGACCCAGTACTTC
CASSLEQGGRETQYF
>TRBD1|TRBV5-1|many|TRBJ2-7
TGTGCCAGCAGCTTAGGACAGGGTTCCTACGAGCAGTACTTC
CASSLGQGSYEQYF
>NA|TRBV7-9|NA|TRBJ1-1
TGTGCCATCGGAAACACTGAAGCTTTCTTT
CAIGNTEAFF
>NA|TRBV7-9|NA|TRBJ2-6
TGTGCCAGCACCACAAGGTGGGGCGGTGGGGCCAACGTCCTGACTTTC
CASTTRWGGGANVLTF
>NA|TRBV10-3|NA|TRBJ2-6
TGTGCCAGCATCAGTTCGACAGGAAACTCTGGGGCCAACGTCCTGACTTTC
CASISSTGNSGANVLTF
>NA|TRBV9|few|TRBJ2-6
TGTGCCAGCAGCGCCGGCGCTAGCTCTGGGGCCAACGTCCTGACTTTC
CASSAGASSGANVLTF
>NA|TRBV7-9|NA|TRBJ2-4
TGTGCCAGCAGCTACTCAGCGGCCAAAAACATTCAGTACTTC
CASSYSAAKNIQYF
>NA|TRBV5-1|many|TRBJ1-1
TGCGCCAGCAGCTTGTTTGGGACTTCTGACACTGAAGCTTTCTTT
CASSLFGTSDTEAFF
>NA|TRBV4-1|many|TRBJ2-5
TGCGCCAGCAGCCAAGATGGGGAAGAGACCCAGTACTTC
CASSQDGEETQYF
>TRBD1|TRBV18|few|TRBJ2-1
TGTGCCAGCTCACAGTCAGGGGGCGCCCAAACTAATGAGCAGTTCTTC
CASSQSGGAQTNEQFF
>TRBD1|TRBV7-6|NA|TRBJ2-4
TGTGCCAGCAGCCCAATAGGGGGCCAGGGGGCGGCCAAAAACATTCAGTACTTC
CASSPIGGQGAAKNIQYF
>NA|TRBV12-3/TRBV12-4|few|TRBJ2-5
TGTGCCAGCAGTCTGGCTCAGTACCAAGAGACCCAGTACTTC
CASSLAQYQETQYF
>NA|TRBV20-1|once|TRBJ2-5
TGCAGTGCTAGAAGGACCCAAGAGACCCAGTACTTC
CSARRTQETQYF
>NA|TRBV7-2|NA|TRBJ2-7
TGTGCCAGCAGCTTAGTCTCAGCTTCCTACGAGCAGTACTTC
CASSLVSASYEQYF
>NA|TRBV20-1|many|TRBJ2-7
TGCAGTGCTATCTTGGCAGGGACGAGGTCCTACGAGCAGTACTTC
CSAILAGTRSYEQYF
>NA|TRBV6-5|NA|TRBJ2-7
TGTGCCAGTCAATCGGCAGGGGCTCCCTACGAGCAGTACTTC
CASQSAGAPYEQYF
>NA|TRBV29-1|NA|TRBJ1-1
TGCAGCGTTGACCGCCGGACCGCCAACACTGAAGCTTTCTTT
CSVDRRTANTEAFF
>TRBD1|TRBV7-9|NA|TRBJ1-2
TGTGCCAGCAGCCCTAACAGGGGGCGGCAGGGACCGAACTATGGCTACACCTTC
CASSPNRGRQGPNYGYTF
>TRBD2|TRBV7-6|NA|TRBJ2-5
TGTGCCAGCAGCTTCCTAGCGGGCCTCCAAGAGACCCAGTACTTC
CASSFLAGLQETQYF
>TRBD1|TRBV6-4|few|TRBJ2-2
TGTGCCAGCAGTGCCTCAATCAGGGGGCTGGCCGGGGAGCTGTTTTTT
CASSASIRGLAGELFF
>NA|TRBV5-1|NA|TRBJ2-7
TGCGCCAGCAGCCGGACGGGAGACTCCGAGCAGTACTTC
CASSRTGDSEQYF
>TRBD1|TRBV7-2|NA|TRBJ1-1
TGTGCCAGCAGCCCGAGACAGGGTATATCGAACACTGAAGCTTTCTTT
CASSPRQGISNTEAFF
>NA|TRBV9|few|TRBJ1-4
TGTGCCAGCAGCGTAGTTGATGGAGAAAAACTGTTTTTT
CASSVVDGEKLFF
>NA|TRBV5-1|few|TRBJ2-1
TGCGCCAGCAGCCTGATCGGGCAGGGTGTGGGCAATGAGCAGTTCTTC
CASSLIGQGVGNEQFF
>TRBD2|TRBV16|few|TRBJ2-7
TGTGCCAGCACCCGAATCGGGGACCCCCGGGAGGACGAGCAGTACTTC
CASTRIGDPREDEQYF
>TRBD2|TRBV27|NA|TRBJ2-5
TGTGCCAGCAGTTTATCGGCTGGGCGGGGGTGGGAGACCCAGTACTTC
CASSLSAGRGWETQYF
>NA|TRBV20-1|NA|TRBJ2-5
TGCAGTGCTAGATCAGAAACCCAAGAGACCCAGTACTTC
CSARSETQETQYF
>TRBD2|TRBV20-1|few|TRBJ2-3
TGCAGTGCTAGAGGTGGCCTAGCGGGGTTGGATACGCAGTATTTT
CSARGGLAGLDTQYF
>TRBD2|TRBV6-7|NA|TRBJ2-7
TGTGCCAGCAGTTACGGCGGTAGCGGGGGCTCCTACGAGCAGTACTTC
CASSYGGSGGSYEQYF
>TRBD2|TRBV2|few|TRBJ2-1
TGTGCCAGCAGTGGGACTAGCAGAAATGAGCAGTTCTTC
CASSGTSRNEQFF
>TRBD1|TRBV3-1|NA|TRBJ2-1
TGTGTCAGCAGCGCCGGGACAGGTACCTACAATGAGCAGTTCTTC
CVSSAGTGTYNEQFF
>NA|TRBV5-1|NA|TRBJ2-7
TGCGCCAGCAGCTTCGGTCCCGACTACGAGCAGTACTTC
CASSFGPDYEQYF
>NA|TRBV4-1|few|TRBJ1-1
TGCGCCAGCAGCCAACCGACGGGAGCTGGGAACACTGAAGCTTTCTTT
CASSQPTGAGNTEAFF